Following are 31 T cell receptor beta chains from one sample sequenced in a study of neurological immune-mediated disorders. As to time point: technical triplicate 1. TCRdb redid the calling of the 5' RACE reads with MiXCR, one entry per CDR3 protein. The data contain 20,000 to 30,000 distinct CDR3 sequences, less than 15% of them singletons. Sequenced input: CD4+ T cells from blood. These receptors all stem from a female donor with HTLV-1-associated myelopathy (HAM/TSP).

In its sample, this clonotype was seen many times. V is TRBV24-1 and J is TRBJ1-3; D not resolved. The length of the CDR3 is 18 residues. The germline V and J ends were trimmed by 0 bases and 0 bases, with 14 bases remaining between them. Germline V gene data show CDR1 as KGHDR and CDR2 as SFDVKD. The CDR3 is CATSDLSHSPSSGNTIYF. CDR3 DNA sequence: TGTGCCACCAGTGATTTGTCTCATTCTCCCAGCTCTGGAAACACCATATATTTT.

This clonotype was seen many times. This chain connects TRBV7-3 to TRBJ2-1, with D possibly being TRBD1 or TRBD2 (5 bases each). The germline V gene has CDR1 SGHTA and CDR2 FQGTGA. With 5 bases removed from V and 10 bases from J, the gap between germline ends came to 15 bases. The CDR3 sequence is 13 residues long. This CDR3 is CASSPGTQREQFF. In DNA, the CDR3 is TGTGCCAGCAGCCCCGGGACCCAACGGGAGCAGTTCTTC.

For the CDR3, the DNA is TGTGCCAGCTCACCACTCGGGAGGGCGAACACCGGGGAGCTGTTTTTT. This encodes CASSPLGRANTGELFF. The chain joins TRBV18 to TRBJ2-2, with 8 bases aligning to TRBD2. Trimming cost V 1 base and J 0 bases; bases outside gene matches: 1. CDR1 and CDR2 (germline): KGHSH, LQKENI. CDR3 length: 16 amino acids.

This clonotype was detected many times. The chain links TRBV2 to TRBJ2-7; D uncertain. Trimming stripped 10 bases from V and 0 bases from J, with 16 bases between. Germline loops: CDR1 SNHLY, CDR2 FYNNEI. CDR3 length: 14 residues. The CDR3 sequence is CATRQDQSSYEQYF. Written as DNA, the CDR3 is TGTGCCACCCGTCAGGACCAGTCCTCCTACGAGCAGTACTTC.

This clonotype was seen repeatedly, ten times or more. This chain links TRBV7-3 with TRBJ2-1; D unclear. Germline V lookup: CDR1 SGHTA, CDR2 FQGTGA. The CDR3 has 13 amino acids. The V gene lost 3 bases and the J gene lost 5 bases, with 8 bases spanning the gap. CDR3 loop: CASSLGPNNEQFF. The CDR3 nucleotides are TGTGCCAGCAGCTTGGGCCCCAACAATGAGCAGTTCTTC.

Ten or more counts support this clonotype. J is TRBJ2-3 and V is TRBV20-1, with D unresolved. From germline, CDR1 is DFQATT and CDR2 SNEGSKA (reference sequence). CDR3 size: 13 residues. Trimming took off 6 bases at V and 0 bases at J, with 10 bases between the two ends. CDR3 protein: CSAAPRSTDTQYF. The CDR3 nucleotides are TGCAGTGCCGCCCCCCGTAGCACAGATACGCAGTATTTT.

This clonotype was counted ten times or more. The CDR3 region is CASSSSSSYEQYF. As DNA, the CDR3 is TGTGCCAGCAGCTCCTCCAGCTCCTACGAGCAGTACTTC. This chain uses TRBV7-2 with TRBJ2-7; D unresolved. The germline CDR1 and CDR2 sequences are SGHTA and FQGNSA. The germline V and J ends were trimmed by 4 bases and 0 bases, with 7 bases remaining between them. CDR3 length: 13 amino acids.

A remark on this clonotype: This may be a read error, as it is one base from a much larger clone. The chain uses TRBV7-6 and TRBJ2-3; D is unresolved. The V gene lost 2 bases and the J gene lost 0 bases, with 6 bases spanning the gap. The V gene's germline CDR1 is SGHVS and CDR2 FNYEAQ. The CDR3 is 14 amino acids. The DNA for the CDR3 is TGTGCCAGCAGCTTATTAGAGAGCACAGATACGCAGTATTTT. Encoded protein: CASSLLESTDTQYF.

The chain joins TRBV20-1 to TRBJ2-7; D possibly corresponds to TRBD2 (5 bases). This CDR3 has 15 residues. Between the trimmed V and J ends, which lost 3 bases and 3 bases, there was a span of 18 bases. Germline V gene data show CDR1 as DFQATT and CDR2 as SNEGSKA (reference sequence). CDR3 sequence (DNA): TGCAGTGCTAGCGAAGATACTAGAGGATACTACGAGCAGTACTTC. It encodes CSASEDTRGYYEQYF.

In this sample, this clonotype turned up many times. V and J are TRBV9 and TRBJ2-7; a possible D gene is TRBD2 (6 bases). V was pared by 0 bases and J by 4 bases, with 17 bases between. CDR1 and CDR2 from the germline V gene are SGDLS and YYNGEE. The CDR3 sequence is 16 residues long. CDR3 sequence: CASSVGSAGQGYEQYF. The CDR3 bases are TGTGCCAGCAGCGTAGGATCAGCGGGCCAGGGATACGAGCAGTACTTC.

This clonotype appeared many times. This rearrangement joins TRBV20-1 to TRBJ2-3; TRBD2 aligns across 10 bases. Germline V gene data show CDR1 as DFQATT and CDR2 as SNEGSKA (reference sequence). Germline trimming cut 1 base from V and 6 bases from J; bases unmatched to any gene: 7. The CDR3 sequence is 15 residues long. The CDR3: CSARGLAGVRDTQYF. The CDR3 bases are TGCAGTGCTAGAGGTCTAGCGGGAGTTCGGGATACGCAGTATTTT.

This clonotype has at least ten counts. For the CDR3, the DNA is TGCAGCGTTGTTGCAGTCTACGAGCAGTACTTC. As protein: CSVVAVYEQYF. The chain has TRBV29-1 and TRBJ2-7; D not resolved. The germline V and J ends were trimmed by 4 bases and 3 bases, with 7 bases remaining between them. Germline CDR1 and CDR2: SQVTM and ANQGSEA. The length of the CDR3 is 11 residues.

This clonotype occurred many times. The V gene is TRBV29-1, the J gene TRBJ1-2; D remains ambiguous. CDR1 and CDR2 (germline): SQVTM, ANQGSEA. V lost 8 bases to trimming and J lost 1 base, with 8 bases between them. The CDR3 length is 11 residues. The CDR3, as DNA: TGCAGCCCGCACCTTAACTATGGCTACACCTTC. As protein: CSPHLNYGYTF.

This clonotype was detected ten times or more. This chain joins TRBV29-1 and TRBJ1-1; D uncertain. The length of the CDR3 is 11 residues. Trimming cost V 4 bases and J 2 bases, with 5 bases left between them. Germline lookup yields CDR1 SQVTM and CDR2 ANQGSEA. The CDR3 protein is CSVGQNTEAFF. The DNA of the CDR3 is TGCAGCGTTGGCCAAAACACTGAAGCTTTCTTT.

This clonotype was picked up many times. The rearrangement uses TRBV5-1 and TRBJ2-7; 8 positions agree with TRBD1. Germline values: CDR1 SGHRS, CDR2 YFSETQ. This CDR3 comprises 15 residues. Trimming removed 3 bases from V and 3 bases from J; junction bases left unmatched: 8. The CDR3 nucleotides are TGCGCCAGCAGCTCACACACCGGGACAGGCTACGAGCAGTACTTC. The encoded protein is CASSSHTGTGYEQYF.

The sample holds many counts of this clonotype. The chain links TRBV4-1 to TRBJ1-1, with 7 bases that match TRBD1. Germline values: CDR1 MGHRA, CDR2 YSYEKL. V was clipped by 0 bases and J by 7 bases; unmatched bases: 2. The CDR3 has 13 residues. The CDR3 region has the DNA TGCGCCAGCAGCCAAGAGAGACAGGGTGAAGCTTTCTTT. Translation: CASSQERQGEAFF.

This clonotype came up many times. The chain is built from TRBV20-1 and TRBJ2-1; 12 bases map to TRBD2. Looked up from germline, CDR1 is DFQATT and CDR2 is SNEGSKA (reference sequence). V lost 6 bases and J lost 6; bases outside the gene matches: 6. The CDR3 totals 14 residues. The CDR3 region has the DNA TGCAGTGCAGGAGGACTAGCGGGACGCAATGAGCAGTTCTTC. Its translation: CSAGGLAGRNEQFF.

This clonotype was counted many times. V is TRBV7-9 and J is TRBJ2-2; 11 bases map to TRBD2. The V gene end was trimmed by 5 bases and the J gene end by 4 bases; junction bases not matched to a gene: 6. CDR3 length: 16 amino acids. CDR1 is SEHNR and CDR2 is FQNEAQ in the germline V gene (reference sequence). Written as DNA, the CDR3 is TGTGCCAGCAGCCAAGGGACTAGCGGCCGCACCGGGGAGCTGTTTTTT. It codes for CASSQGTSGRTGELFF.

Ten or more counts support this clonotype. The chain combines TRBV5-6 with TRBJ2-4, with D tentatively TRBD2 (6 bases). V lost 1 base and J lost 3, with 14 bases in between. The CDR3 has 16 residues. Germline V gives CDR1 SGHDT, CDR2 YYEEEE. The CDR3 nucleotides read TGTGCCAGCAGCTTGCTTAAACTAGCTGTCAAAAACATTCAGTACTTC. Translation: CASSLLKLAVKNIQYF.

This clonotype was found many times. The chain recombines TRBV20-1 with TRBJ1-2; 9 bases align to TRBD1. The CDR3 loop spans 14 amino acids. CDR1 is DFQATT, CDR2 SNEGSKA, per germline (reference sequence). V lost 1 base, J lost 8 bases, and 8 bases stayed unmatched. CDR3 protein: CSARGGRDRAGYTF. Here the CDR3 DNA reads TGCAGTGCTAGAGGCGGCCGGGACAGGGCGGGCTACACCTTC.

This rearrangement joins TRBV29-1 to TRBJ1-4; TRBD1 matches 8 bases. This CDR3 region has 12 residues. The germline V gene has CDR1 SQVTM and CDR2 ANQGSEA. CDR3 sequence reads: CAAGQGDEKLFF. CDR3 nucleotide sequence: TGCGCCGCCGGACAGGGTGATGAAAAACTGTTTTTT.

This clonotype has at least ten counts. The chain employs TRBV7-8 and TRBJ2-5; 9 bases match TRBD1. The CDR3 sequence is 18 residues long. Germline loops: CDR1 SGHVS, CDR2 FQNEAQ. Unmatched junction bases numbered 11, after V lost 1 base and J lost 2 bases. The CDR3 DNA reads TGTGCCAGCAGCTTAGAACGACAGGGGGGACCCCTTCAAGAGACCCAGTACTTC. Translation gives CASSLERQGGPLQETQYF. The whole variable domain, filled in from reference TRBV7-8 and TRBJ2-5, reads GAGVSQSPRYKVAKRGQDVALRCDPISGHVSLFWYQQALGQGPEFLTYFQNEAQLDKSGLPSDRFFAERPEGSVSTLKIQRTQQEDSAVYLCASSLERQGGPLQETQYFGPGTRLLVL.

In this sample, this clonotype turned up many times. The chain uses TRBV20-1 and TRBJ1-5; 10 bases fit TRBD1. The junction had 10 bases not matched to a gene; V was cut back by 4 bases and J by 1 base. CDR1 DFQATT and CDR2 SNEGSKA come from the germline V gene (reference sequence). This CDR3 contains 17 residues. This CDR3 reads CSATPSTGGWSNQPQHF. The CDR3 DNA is TGCAGTGCTACCCCGTCGACAGGGGGCTGGAGCAATCAGCCCCAGCATTTT.

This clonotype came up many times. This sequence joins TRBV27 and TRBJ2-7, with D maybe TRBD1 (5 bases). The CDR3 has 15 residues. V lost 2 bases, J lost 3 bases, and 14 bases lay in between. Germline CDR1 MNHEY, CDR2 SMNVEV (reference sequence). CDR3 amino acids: CASSLRQWSNYEQYF. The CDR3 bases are TGTGCCAGCAGTTTACGACAGTGGTCCAACTACGAGCAGTACTTC.

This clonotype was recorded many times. The CDR3 is CASSLTRNTIYF. The CDR3 DNA reads TGTGCCAGCAGCCTCACCCGAAACACCATATATTTT. The V and J genes are TRBV7-2 and TRBJ1-3; D is ambiguous. Trimming took 5 bases from V and 5 from J, leaving 7 bases between them. This CDR3 contains 12 residues. Germline loops: CDR1 SGHTA, CDR2 FQGNSA.

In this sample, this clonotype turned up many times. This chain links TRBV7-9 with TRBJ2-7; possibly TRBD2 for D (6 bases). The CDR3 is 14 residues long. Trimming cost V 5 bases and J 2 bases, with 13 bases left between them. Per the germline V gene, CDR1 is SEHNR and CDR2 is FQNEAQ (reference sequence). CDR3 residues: CASSGRDFTYEQYF. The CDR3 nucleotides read TGTGCCAGCAGCGGACGGGACTTTACCTACGAGCAGTACTTC. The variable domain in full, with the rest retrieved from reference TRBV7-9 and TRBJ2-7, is DTGVSQNPRHKITKRGQNVTFRCDPISEHNRLYWYRQTLGQGPEFLTYFQNEAQLEKSRLLSDRFSAERPKGSFSTLEIQRTEQGDSAMYLCASSGRDFTYEQYFGPGTRLTVT.

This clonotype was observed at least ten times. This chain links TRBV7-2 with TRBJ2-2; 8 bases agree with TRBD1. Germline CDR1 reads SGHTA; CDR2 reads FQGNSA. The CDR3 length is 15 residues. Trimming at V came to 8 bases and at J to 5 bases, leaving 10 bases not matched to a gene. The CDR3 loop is CASGQDRVWTGELFF. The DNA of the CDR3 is TGTGCCAGCGGACAGGACAGGGTGTGGACCGGGGAGCTGTTTTTT.

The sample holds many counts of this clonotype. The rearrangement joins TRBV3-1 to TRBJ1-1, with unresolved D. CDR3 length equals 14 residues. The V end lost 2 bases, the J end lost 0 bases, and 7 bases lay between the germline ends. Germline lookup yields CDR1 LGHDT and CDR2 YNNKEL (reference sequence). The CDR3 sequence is CASSQLDMNTEAFF. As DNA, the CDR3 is TGTGCCAGCAGCCAACTAGATATGAACACTGAAGCTTTCTTT.

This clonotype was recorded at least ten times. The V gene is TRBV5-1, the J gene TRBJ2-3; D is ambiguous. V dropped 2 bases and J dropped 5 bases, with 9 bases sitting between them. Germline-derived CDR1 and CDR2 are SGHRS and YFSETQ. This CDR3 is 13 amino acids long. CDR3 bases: TGCGCCAGCAGCTTTGGAAGTGGAGATACGCAGTATTTT. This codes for CASSFGSGDTQYF.

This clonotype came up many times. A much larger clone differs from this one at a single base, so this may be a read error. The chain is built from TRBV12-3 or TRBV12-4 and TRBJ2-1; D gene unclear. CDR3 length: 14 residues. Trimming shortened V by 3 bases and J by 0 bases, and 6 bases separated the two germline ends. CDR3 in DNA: TGTGCCAGCAGTTTCAGGAGCTCCTACAATGAGCAGTTCTTC. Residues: CASSFRSSYNEQFF.

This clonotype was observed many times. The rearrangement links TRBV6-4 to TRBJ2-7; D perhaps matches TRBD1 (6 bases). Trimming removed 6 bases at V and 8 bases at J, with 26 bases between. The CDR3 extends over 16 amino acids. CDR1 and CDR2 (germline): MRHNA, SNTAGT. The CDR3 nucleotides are TGTGCCAGCAGCCTAAAAACAGGGAAGGCTTACTTGCAGCAGTACTTC. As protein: CASSLKTGKAYLQQYF.